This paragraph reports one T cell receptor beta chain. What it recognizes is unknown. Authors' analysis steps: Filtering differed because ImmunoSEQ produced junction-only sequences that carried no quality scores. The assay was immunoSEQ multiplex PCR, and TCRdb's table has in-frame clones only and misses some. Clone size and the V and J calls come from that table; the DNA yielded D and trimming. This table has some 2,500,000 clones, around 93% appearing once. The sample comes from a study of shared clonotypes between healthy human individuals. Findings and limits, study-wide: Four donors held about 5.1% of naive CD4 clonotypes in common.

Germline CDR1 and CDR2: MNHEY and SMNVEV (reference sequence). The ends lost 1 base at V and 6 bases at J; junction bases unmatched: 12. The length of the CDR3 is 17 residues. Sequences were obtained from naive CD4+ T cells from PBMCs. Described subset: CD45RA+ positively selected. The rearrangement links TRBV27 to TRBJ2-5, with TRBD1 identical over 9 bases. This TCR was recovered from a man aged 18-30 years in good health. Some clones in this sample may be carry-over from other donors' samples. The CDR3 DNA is TGTGCCAGCAGTTTATATTCCCCGGGACAGGGAGGACAGACCCAGTACTTC. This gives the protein CASSLYSPGQGGQTQYF.